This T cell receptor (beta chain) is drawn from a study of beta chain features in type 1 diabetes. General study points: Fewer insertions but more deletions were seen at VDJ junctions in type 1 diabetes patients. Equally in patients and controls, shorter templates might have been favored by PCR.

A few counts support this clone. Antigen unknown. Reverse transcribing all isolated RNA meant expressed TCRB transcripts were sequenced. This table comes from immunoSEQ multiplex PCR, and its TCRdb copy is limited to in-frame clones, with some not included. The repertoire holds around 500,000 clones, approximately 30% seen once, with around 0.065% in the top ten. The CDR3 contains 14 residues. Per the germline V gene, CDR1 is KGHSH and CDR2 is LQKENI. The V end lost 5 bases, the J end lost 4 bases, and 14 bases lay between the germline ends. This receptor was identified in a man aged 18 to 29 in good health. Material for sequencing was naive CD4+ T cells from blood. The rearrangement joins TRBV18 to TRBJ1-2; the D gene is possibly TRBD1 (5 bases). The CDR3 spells CASSTTEGTYGYTF. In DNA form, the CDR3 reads TGTGCCAGCTCAACGACAGAGGGGACCTATGGCTACACCTTC.